This T cell receptor (beta chain) was recorded in a study of STAT3 mutations in large granular lymphocyte leukemia. Study-wide results and caveats: Every T-cell large granular lymphocyte leukemia patient had at least one immunodominant TCR beta clonotype.

Using immunoSEQ multiplex PCR, the repertoire was profiled, and TCRdb retains in-frame clones only, with some absent. In the table there are around 7,800 clones, roughly nine tenths of which are singletons. About this clone itself: What it binds is not known.

This receptor was identified in a man aged 50 or older with T-cell large granular lymphocyte leukemia. Some clones in this sample may be carry-over from other donors' samples. The sample taken for sequencing was peripheral blood mononuclear cells.

CDR3 DNA sequence: TGTGCCAGCTCACCAACGACAGGGGGCACTGGTCAGCCCCAGCATTTT. This codes for CASSPTTGGTGQPQHF. The chain links TRBV18 to TRBJ1-5; 10 nucleotides match TRBD1. The CDR3 sequence is 16 residues long. Unmatched junction bases numbered 7, after V lost 2 bases and J lost 6 bases. Germline assignment: CDR1 KGHSH and CDR2 LQKENI. The full variable domain, with the rest looked up from reference TRBV18 and TRBJ1-5, is NAGVMQNPRHLVRRRGQEARLRCSPMKGHSHVYWYRQLPEEGLKFMVYLQKENIIDESGMPKERFSAEFPKEGPSILRIQQVVRGDSAAYFCASSPTTGGTGQPQHFGDGTRLSIL.